This T cell receptor beta chain was profiled in a study of Ad26.COV2.S vaccination and SARS-CoV-2 variants. At the level of the study: Recipients of Ad26.COV2.S got it intramuscularly, once or twice 56 days apart.

The CDR3 consists of 14 residues. The V gene lost 3 bases and the J gene lost 2 bases, with 8 bases spanning the gap. CDR1 and CDR2 from the germline V gene are MNHEY and SMNVEV (reference sequence). The treatment: approximately 18 received Ad26.COV2.S at low or high dose, single or two shots; 5 received placebo; per-sample allocation not given. Sample collection was performed on day 63 after the first vaccine or placebo injection. The donor's status was that of an adult aged 18-55 years in Boston. Expression of Wuhan-strain SARS-CoV-2 spike came from the Ad26 vector that formed the vaccine. The table came from immunoSEQ multiplex PCR; TCRdb's copy has only in-frame clones and leaves some out. The data show some 460,000 clones, 89% seen once. Study-level findings and limits: People who got the vaccine or the placebo had similar non-spike TCR breadth.

With respect to this clone: Its antigen is not known.

The chain carries TRBV27 and TRBJ2-1; D not resolved. The TCR sequence derives from a person between 18 and 65 years old who received the Ad26.COV2.S COVID-19 vaccine or a placebo. Sample: peripheral blood, taken in a trial of Ad26.COV2.S vaccine versus placebo. CDR3 region: CASSFDSPYNEQFF. In nucleotides, the CDR3 is TGTGCCAGCAGTTTTGATTCTCCCTACAATGAGCAGTTCTTC.